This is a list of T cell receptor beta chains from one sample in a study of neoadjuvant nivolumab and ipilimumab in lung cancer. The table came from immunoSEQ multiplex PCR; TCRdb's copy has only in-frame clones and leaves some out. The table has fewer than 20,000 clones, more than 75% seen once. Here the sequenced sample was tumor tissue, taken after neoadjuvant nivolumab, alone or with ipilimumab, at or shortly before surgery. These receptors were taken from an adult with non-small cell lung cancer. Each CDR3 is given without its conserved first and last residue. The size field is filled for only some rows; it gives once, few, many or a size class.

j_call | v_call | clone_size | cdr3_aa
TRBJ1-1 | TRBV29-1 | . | SGFNRDLNTEAF
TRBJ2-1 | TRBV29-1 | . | SVGNPGQGGNEQF
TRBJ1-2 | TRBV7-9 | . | ASSLGHRARNYGYT
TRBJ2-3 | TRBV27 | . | ASSGGLAGRDTQY
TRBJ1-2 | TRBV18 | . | ASSPSGGGYYGYT
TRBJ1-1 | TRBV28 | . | ASSLFLVGGTEAF
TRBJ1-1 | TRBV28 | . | ASRYTVGGGNTEAF
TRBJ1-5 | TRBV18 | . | ASSPQGQEPQH
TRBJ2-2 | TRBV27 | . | ASSSLRQGRRYTGELF
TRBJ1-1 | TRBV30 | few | AWRPGPSDAF
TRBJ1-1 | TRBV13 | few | ASSKDRDTEAF
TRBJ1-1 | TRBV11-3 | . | ASGTGTGNTEAF
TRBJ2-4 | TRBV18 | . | ASSPPSGNIQY
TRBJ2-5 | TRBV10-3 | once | AISELSSPY
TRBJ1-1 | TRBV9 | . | ASSVGHTEAF
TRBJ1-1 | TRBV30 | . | AWKTWDTMNTEAF
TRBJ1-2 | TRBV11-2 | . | ASSPTGSYGYT
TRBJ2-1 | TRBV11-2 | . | ASSLGRDRGQGEQF
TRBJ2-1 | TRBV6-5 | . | ASRDNRDRVVF
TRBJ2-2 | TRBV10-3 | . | ATGGPQGAGELF
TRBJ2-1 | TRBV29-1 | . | SVGHRDYNEQF
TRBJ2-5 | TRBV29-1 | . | SVSGGSGQETQY
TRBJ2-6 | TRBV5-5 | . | ASASIGTGESGANVLT
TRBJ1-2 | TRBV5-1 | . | ASSLGQANYGYT
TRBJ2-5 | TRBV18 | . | ASSPSMTSGETQY
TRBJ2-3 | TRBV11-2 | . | ASSLAPPRAGGTDTQY
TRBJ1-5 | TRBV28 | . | ASRPIQGDGPQH
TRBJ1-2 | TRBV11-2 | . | ASSPGPWIYGYT
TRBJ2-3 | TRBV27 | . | ASSLSSSVDTQY
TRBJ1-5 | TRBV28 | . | ASSPGVRFKNQPQH
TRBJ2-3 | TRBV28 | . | ASSLWSGWGVWTQY
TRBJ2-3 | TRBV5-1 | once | ASSSRLSGVFTDTQY
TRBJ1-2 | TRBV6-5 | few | ASSGQGARGYT
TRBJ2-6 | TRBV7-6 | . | ASSPTGLGANVLT
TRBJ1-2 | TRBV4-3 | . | ASSQENNYGYT
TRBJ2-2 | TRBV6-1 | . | ASSADTTGELF
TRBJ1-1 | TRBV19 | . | ASSISGGPRNTEAF
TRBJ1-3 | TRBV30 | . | AWSPRDTIY
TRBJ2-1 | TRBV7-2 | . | ASSYPTSGGSYNEQF
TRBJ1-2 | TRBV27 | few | ASRQRERSFSGYT
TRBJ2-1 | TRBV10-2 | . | ASSEVAGVFEQF
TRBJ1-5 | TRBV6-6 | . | ASSWGSNQPQH
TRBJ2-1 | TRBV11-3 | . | ASSSAMAGGFDEQF
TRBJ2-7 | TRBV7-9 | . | ASSRGQGYEQY
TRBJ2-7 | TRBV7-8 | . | ASSLAVDYEQY
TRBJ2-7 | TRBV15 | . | ATSRAGTDSYEQY
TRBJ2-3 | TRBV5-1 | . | ASSLKAGRADTQY
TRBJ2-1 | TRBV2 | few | ASTGLAGGWGREQF
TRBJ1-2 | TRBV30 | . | AWDTKGVYGYT